The clone carrying this TCR beta chain showed up many times. The antigen is unknown. A J-beta primer mix and a sample-barcoded 5' primer were used in a second PCR of about 7 to 12 cycles. MiXCR was run by TCRdb on the 5' RACE reads, yielding one entry per CDR3 protein. The table records 550,000 to 800,000 distinct CDR3 sequences, around 32% of them present only once. The data stem from a study of blood T cells in healthy people across ages. In the study overall: About one barcoded beta molecule per two T cells was captured by template switching. General observations from the study: Observed TCR beta diversity showed a strong correlation with the percentage of naive T cells as measured by flow cytometry. Conclusively comparing naive with antigen-experienced cells was impossible with unsorted PBMCs. With donor CMV status unknown, expanded clonotype changes were possibly confounded.

The junction had 9 bases not matched to a gene; V was cut back by 4 bases and J by 3 bases. This CDR3 is 16 amino acids long. Germline V gene data show CDR1 as SEHNR and CDR2 as FQNEAQ (reference sequence). This TCR was recovered from a woman older than 75 in good health. The specimen sequenced was blood. This rearrangement joins TRBV7-9 to TRBJ2-1; 7 nucleotides agree with TRBD2. CDR3 loop: CASSSNRTRYYNEQFF. The CDR3 region has the DNA TGTGCCAGCAGCTCGAACCGGACTAGATACTACAATGAGCAGTTCTTC.